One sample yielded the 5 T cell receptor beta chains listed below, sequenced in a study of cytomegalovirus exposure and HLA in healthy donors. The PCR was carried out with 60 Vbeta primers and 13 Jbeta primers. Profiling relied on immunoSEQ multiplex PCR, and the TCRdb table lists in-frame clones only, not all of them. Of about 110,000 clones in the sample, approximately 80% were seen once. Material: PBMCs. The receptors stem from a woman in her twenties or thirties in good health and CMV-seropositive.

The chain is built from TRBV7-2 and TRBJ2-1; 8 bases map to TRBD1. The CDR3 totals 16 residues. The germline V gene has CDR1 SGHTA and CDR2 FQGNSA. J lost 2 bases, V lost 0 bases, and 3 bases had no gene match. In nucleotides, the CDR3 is TGTGCCAGCAGCTTAGCCCGGGGACAGGCCTACAATGAGCAGTTCTTC. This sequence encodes CASSLARGQAYNEQFF.

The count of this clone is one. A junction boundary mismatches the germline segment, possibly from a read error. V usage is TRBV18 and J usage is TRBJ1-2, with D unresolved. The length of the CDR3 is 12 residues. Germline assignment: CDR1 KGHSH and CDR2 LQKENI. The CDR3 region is CASPPPGGGYTF. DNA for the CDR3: TGTGCCAGCCCACCACCCGGCGGTGGCTACACCTTC.

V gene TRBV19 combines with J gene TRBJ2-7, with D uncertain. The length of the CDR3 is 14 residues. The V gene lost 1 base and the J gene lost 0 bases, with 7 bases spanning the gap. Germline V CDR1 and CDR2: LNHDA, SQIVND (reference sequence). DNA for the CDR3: TGTGCCAGTAGTATAGCCAGAAGCTCCTACGAGCAGTACTTC. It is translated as CASSIARSSYEQYF.

CDR3 sequence (DNA): TGTGCCAGCAGTGCCGGACTGGCGAACACTGAAGCTTTCTTT. It codes for CASSAGLANTEAFF. The rearrangement uses TRBV6-5 and TRBJ1-1; D unclear. The CDR3 has 14 amino acids. Germline V CDR1 and CDR2: MNHEY, SVGAGI. Trimming stripped 5 bases from V and 1 base from J, with 11 bases between.

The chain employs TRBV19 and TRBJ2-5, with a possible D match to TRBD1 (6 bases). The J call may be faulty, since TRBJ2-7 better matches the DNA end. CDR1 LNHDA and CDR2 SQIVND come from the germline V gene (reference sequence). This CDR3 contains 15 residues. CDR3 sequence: CASSSSQGSTYEQYF. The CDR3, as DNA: TGTGCCAGTAGTTCCAGCCAGGGGAGTACCTACGAGCAGTACTTC.